Below are 2 T cell receptor beta chains sequenced from a single sample in a study of graft-versus-host responses after intestinal transplantation (TCRdb year 2021). The sample's time point label is to be understood as: cells obtained before transplantation from donor or recipient. Library preparation employed the immunoSEQ multiplex PCR assay. TCRdb carries this immuneACCESS record with in-frame sequences only. Its versions omit some clonotypes, under half of them owing to an unresolved V gene in the studies checked, with the rest unexplained. Here the sample has roughly 70,000 clones; 84% occur a single time. Together, the top ten hold less than 0.45% of the sample. These receptors' antigens are unknown. Sequenced here: unstimulated CD4+ T cells sorted from spleen or lymph node cells, sampled before transplant. All receptors derive from a human donor who was the organ donor for an intestinal transplant.

A few counts support this clone. This chain uses TRBV19 with TRBJ2-7; D is perhaps TRBD2 (5 bases). CDR1 and CDR2 (germline): LNHDA, SQIVND (reference sequence). With 3 bases removed from V and 7 bases from J, the gap between germline ends came to 13 bases. The CDR3 consists of 13 residues. CDR3 DNA sequence: TGTGCCAGTAGTATGGCACCGGGGTGGGAGCAGTACGTC. Residues: CASSMAPGWEQYV.

The rearrangement joins TRBV5-5 to TRBJ2-2; D might be TRBD1 (5 bases). Germline assignment: CDR1 SGHKS and CDR2 YYEKEE (reference sequence). Trimming removed 4 bases at V and 0 bases at J, with 13 bases between. The CDR3 is made up of 16 amino acids. This chain's CDR3 is CASSQLRTTNTGELFF. The CDR3 region has the DNA TGTGCCAGCAGCCAACTAAGGACAACGAACACCGGGGAGCTGTTTTTT.